This T cell receptor beta chain was identified in a study of control samples from healthy donors and cancer patients. TCRdb's table, derived via immunoSEQ multiplex PCR, lists solely in-frame clones and lacks some. The sample holds approximately 26,000 clones, more than 75% seen once. V lost 4 bases, J lost 9 bases, and 17 bases lay in between. The CDR3 runs to 15 residues. In germline, CDR1 is SGHRS, CDR2 YFSETQ. Sequencing was carried out using PBMCs. The chain uses TRBV5-1 and TRBJ1-6; possibly TRBD1 for D (5 bases). This clonotype originated in a man aged 60 to 75 with colorectal cancer. The CDR3, as DNA: TGCGCCAGCAGCCCGGGCGGGGCGACGGGTTCACCCCTCCACTTT. Translated: CASSPGGATGSPLHF.